This TCR beta chain was captured in a study of blood T cells in healthy people across ages. This clonotype turned up a few times. Through a sample-barcoded 5' primer and a J-beta primer mix, a second PCR was run for roughly 7 to 12 cycles. TCRdb passed the 5' RACE reads through MiXCR, listing each CDR3 protein once. This sample carries some 1.5 million distinct CDR3 sequences, roughly two fifths of them seen once, and the ten largest clones take just over 4%. The TCR sequence derives from a woman aged 18-30 years in good health. What was sequenced was blood.

CDR3 bases: TGTGCCAGCAGCTTTAACCAGCAAGAGACCCAGTACTTC. It specifies CASSFNQQETQYF. The chain links TRBV7-2 to TRBJ2-5; D remains ambiguous. The CDR3 consists of 13 residues. V was clipped by 3 bases and J by 2 bases, with 7 bases between them. Germline lookup yields CDR1 SGHTA and CDR2 FQGNSA.